This T cell receptor beta chain was retrieved from a study of shared clonotypes between healthy human individuals. In the study's own analysis: There were no quality scores in the junction-only immunoSEQ sequences, so filtering differed. Sequenced by immunoSEQ multiplex PCR; TCRdb stores in-frame clones only, minus some. V and J calls and clone size are copied from that table; D and trimming were computed from the DNA. The data show more than 1,200,000 clones, approximately 98.5% seen once. Into CD45RA+ naive and CD45RA-negative memory subsets, the CD4+ cells were split. Whole-study results and caveats: Relative to memory subsets, naive subsets generally showed larger estimated richness. Rarefaction showed that sequencing of sorted subsets was incomplete (despite large depth).

This CDR3 has 13 amino acids. Trimming shortened V by 0 bases and J by 6 bases, and 10 bases separated the two germline ends. Germline V CDR1 and CDR2: SGHRS, YFSETQ. A note on this clone: Its matching antigen is unknown. The identical CDR3 is also encoded by other nucleotide sequences in the sample.

This clonotype was obtained from a man aged 30 to 45 in good health. Sequenced: naive CD4+ T cells sorted from blood. Subset described: CD45RA+ positively selected. The chain couples TRBV5-1 to TRBJ2-7; D ambiguous. The CDR3 loop is CASSLAGVGEQYF. Here the CDR3 DNA reads TGCGCCAGCAGCTTGGCGGGCGTTGGCGAGCAGTACTTC.